This T cell receptor beta chain emerged from a study of human T cells and chemical hapten exposure. Study-wide context: Slight differences in pooled library volume were the main source of varying TCR yields across samples. Points from the study as a whole: No change in TCRs above 1 in 1000 frequency was produced by DPC sensitization.

Germline V CDR1 and CDR2: MDHEN, SYDVKM. The CDR3 length is 17 residues. V trimming: 3 bases; J trimming: 6 bases; junction bases outside the gene matches: 13. TCRdb called the RACE reads again in MiXCR, with one record for every CDR3 protein. This table has 65,000 or so distinct CDR3 sequences, around 6.5% appearing once. This clonotype was counted a few times. Its antigen is not identified. Time point of the sample: healthy volunteer bleed at 6 weeks. Whole blood that had not been fractionated was the source of extracted total RNA. The TCR was taken from a female donor in good health. Some clones in this sample may be carry-over from other donors' samples. The J gene is TRBJ2-3, the V gene TRBV28, with TRBD2 identical over 9 bases. What was sequenced was whole blood. The DNA of the CDR3 is TGTGCCAGCAGTTTTGGGACTAGCCTGTCCACGGGGGATACGCAGTATTTT. Protein: CASSFGTSLSTGDTQYF.